These 17 T cell receptor beta chains share one sample of origin, sequenced in a study of CD8 T cells in ankylosing spondylitis. MiXCR, applied by TCRdb to the 5' RACE reads, yields one record per CDR3 protein. The repertoire holds 250,000 to 400,000 distinct CDR3 sequences, with approximately 10% as singletons. Sequencing was done on a sample of blood, either unsorted or a sorted T cell fraction (not recorded which). The receptors shown here come from a female donor with ankylosing spondylitis or in good health (not recorded which).

This clonotype was observed a few times. The genes are TRBV18 and TRBJ2-7, with D unresolved. This CDR3 region has 14 residues. Deletions cut 1 base from V and 5 bases from J, with 12 bases between. Per germline, CDR1 KGHSH and CDR2 LQKENI. CDR3 nucleotides: TGTGCCAGCTCACCACAACGTAGTAACGACGAGCAGTACTTC. Its protein is CASSPQRSNDEQYF. The full variable domain, in which reference TRBV18 and TRBJ2-7 provide the parts outside the CDR3, is NAGVMQNPRHLVRRRGQEARLRCSPMKGHSHVYWYRQLPEEGLKFMVYLQKENIIDESGMPKERFSAEFPKEGPSILRIQQVVRGDSAAYFCASSPQRSNDEQYFGPGTRLTVT.

This clonotype was counted ten times or more. The chain combines TRBV4-1 with TRBJ2-2; a possible D gene is TRBD2 (5 bases). The V gene's germline CDR1 is MGHRA and CDR2 YSYEKL. V dropped 0 bases and J dropped 0 bases, with 23 bases sitting between them. The CDR3 covers 21 residues. The CDR3 nucleotides read TGCGCCAGCAGCCAAGAAAGGAGTAGCGTCTCCGAAGGAGCGAACACCGGGGAGCTGTTTTTT. It translates to CASSQERSSVSEGANTGELFF.

This clonotype was seen many times. For the CDR3, the DNA is TGTGCCATCAGTGAAGCCCATCAGCCCCAGCATTTT. Amino acids: CAISEAHQPQHF. The chain recombines TRBV10-3 with TRBJ1-5; no clear D. The CDR3 extends over 12 amino acids. Trimming left V 3 bases short and J 5 bases short, with 5 bases between. CDR1 ENHRY and CDR2 SYGVKD come from the germline V gene.

This clonotype was observed many times. This chain joins TRBV12-3 or TRBV12-4 and TRBJ2-7; 9 bases agree with TRBD1. The CDR3 contains 14 residues. Germline trimming cut 3 bases from V and 4 bases from J; bases unmatched to any gene: 4. CDR3 nucleotide sequence: TGTGCCAGCAGTTTGGACAGGGGTCCTTACGAGCAGTACTTC. Protein sequence: CASSLDRGPYEQYF.

There are many counts of this clonotype. The chain uses TRBV20-1 and TRBJ2-3; 9 nucleotides agree with TRBD2. This CDR3 comprises 12 residues. V dropped 3 bases and J dropped 9; count of bases not matched to a gene: 4. Germline values: CDR1 DFQATT, CDR2 SNEGSKA (reference sequence). The CDR3 nucleotides are TGCAGTGCTAGGGTAGCGGGAGAAACGCAGTATTTT. Encoded protein: CSARVAGETQYF.

The chain combines TRBV7-9 with TRBJ2-1, with 14 bases fitting TRBD2. Germline loops: CDR1 SEHNR, CDR2 FQNEAQ (reference sequence). J was trimmed by 11 bases and V by 5 bases; bases with no gene match: 11. The length of the CDR3 is 16 residues. CDR3 residues: CASSPPTSGRAYKQFF. The CDR3 DNA reads as TGTGCCAGCAGCCCCCCGACTAGCGGGAGGGCCTATAAGCAGTTCTTC.

This clonotype was observed a handful of times. The chain combines TRBV5-1 with TRBJ2-2; D remains ambiguous. Trimming removed 0 bases at V and 2 bases at J, with 8 bases between. The CDR3 totals 15 residues. From germline, CDR1 is SGHRS and CDR2 YFSETQ. The CDR3, as DNA: TGCGCCAGCAGCTTGGTAACAGTCAACACCGGGGAGCTGTTTTTT. It codes for CASSLVTVNTGELFF.

The chain is built from TRBV15 and TRBJ1-1; no definite D call. This CDR3 contains 12 residues. Germline assignment: CDR1 LNHNV and CDR2 YYDKDF (reference sequence). Trimming left V 4 bases short and J 7 bases short, with 10 bases between. The CDR3 loop reads CATSTVRLEAFF. In DNA form, the CDR3 reads TGTGCCACCAGCACGGTCAGGCTTGAAGCTTTCTTT.

This clonotype was seen many times. V is TRBV11-2 and J is TRBJ2-7; maybe TRBD2 (6 bases). Deletions cut 2 bases from V and 5 bases from J, with 16 bases between. The CDR3 is 15 amino acids. CDR1 SGHAT and CDR2 FQNNGV come from the germline V gene. This chain's CDR3 is CASSLIGGVRDEQYF. The CDR3 coding sequence is TGTGCCAGCAGCTTAATCGGGGGAGTAAGGGACGAGCAGTACTTC.

V and J are TRBV7-9 and TRBJ2-7; D gene unclear. V lost 5 bases and J lost 6, with 17 bases in between. The CDR3 has 14 residues. The germline gives CDR1 SEHNR, CDR2 FQNEAQ (reference sequence). CDR3 sequence (DNA): TGTGCCAGCAGCCGTGCGGAAGGGTTGCGCGAGCAGTACTTC. Its protein is CASSRAEGLREQYF.

This clonotype was picked up a small number of times. The CDR3 DNA is TGCGCCAGCAGCTTGGCCGACAGGGTATTCTACAATGAGCAGTTCTTC. Residues: CASSLADRVFYNEQFF. This chain uses TRBV5-1 with TRBJ2-1, with 7 positions matching TRBD1. CDR3 length: 16 residues. J lost 3 bases, V lost 0 bases, and 6 bases had no gene match. Germline assignment: CDR1 SGHRS and CDR2 YFSETQ.

This clonotype has a single count. The chain recombines TRBV30 with TRBJ2-2, with D unresolved. This CDR3 comprises 15 residues. The V and J ends lost 3 bases and 4 bases respectively, with 15 bases between them. Germline CDR1 GTSNPN, CDR2 SVGIG (reference sequence). For the CDR3, the DNA is TGTGCCTGGAGCGCTAGTAGCAGCCCCACCGGGGAGCTGTTTTTT. Encoded protein: CAWSASSSPTGELFF.

This rearrangement joins TRBV7-2 to TRBJ1-5; 7 positions match TRBD1. The J segment lost 11 bases and the V segment lost 6 bases, leaving 19 bases of the junction unmatched. Per germline, CDR1 SGHTA and CDR2 FQGNSA. The CDR3 has 16 residues. The CDR3 loop is CASSRDRVKTGFAQHF. CDR3 sequence (DNA): TGTGCCAGCAGTCGCGACCGAGTTAAGACAGGGTTTGCCCAGCATTTT.

This clonotype came up many times. The chain employs TRBV7-6 and TRBJ2-7, with no clear D. Germline V lookup: CDR1 SGHVS, CDR2 FNYEAQ. The V end lost 1 base, the J end lost 6 bases, and 7 bases lay between the germline ends. The CDR3 totals 12 residues. The CDR3 loop reads CASSLGDFEQYF. Written as DNA, the CDR3 is TGTGCCAGCAGCTTAGGCGATTTCGAGCAGTACTTC.

This clonotype was observed many times. The J gene is TRBJ2-1, the V gene TRBV20-1, with D possibly being TRBD1 or TRBD2 (5 bases each). Germline CDR1 DFQATT, CDR2 SNEGSKA (reference sequence). The CDR3 consists of 15 residues. With 6 bases removed from V and 4 bases from J, the gap between germline ends came to 19 bases. The CDR3 bases are TGCAGTGCCTCCTCGGGGCTCACCGGATACAATGAGCAGTTCTTC. Its translation is CSASSGLTGYNEQFF.

This clonotype appeared a few times. The CDR3 DNA reads TGCGCCAGCAGCTTGGCCCTCGGGACAGACACCGGGGAGCTGTTTTTT. This encodes CASSLALGTDTGELFF. The chain is built from TRBV5-1 and TRBJ2-2, with 7 bases lining up with TRBD1. Germline V gives CDR1 SGHRS, CDR2 YFSETQ. Trimming cost V 0 bases and J 3 bases; bases outside gene matches: 5. The CDR3 is 16 residues long.

This clonotype occurred a few times. The rearrangement joins TRBV7-9 to TRBJ2-1; no definite D call. Germline V lookup: CDR1 SEHNR, CDR2 FQNEAQ (reference sequence). The CDR3 contains 13 residues. V was shortened by 1 base and J by 7 bases, with 8 bases between the two germline ends. The CDR3 here is CASSLDEENEQFF. As DNA, the CDR3 is TGTGCCAGCAGCTTAGATGAGGAGAATGAGCAGTTCTTC.